This is a list of T cell receptor beta chains from one sample in a study of blood T cell repertoires in COVID-19. Profiled with immunoSEQ multiplex PCR; TCRdb holds only in-frame clones, not every one. The sample yields 100,000 to 150,000 clones, around nine tenths seen once. Sequencing was performed on peripheral blood. These TCRs come from a woman in her 70s with COVID-19, enrolled during active disease. Both conserved end residues are part of each CDR3. The D gene is left open where the match is weak. Rows may omit the clone size; those that give it use once, few, many or a size class.

v_gene: TRBV2
abundance: once
j_gene: TRBJ1-5
d_gene: -
CDR3aa: CASRGSQGGRQPQHF
CDR3nt: TGTGCCAGCAGGGGGAGTCAGGGAGGCCGTCAGCCCCAGCATTTT

v_gene: TRBV2
abundance: -
j_gene: TRBJ1-2
d_gene: TRBD1
CDR3aa: CASSETGHGYTF
CDR3nt: TGTGCCAGCAGTGAGACAGGGCATGGCTACACCTTC

v_gene: TRBV4-2
abundance: -
j_gene: TRBJ1-1
d_gene: -
CDR3aa: CASSQDAAGPEAFF
CDR3nt: TGTGCCAGCAGCCAAGATGCGGCTGGTCCTGAAGCTTTCTTT

v_gene: TRBV28
abundance: -
j_gene: TRBJ1-5
d_gene: -
CDR3aa: CASSLAGSVQPQHF
CDR3nt: TGTGCCAGCAGTTTGGCGGGTTCCGTTCAGCCCCAGCATTTT

v_gene: TRBV18
abundance: -
j_gene: TRBJ1-1
d_gene: -
CDR3aa: CASSSAYYLDRLNTEAFF
CDR3nt: TGTGCCAGCTCATCTGCCTATTACCTAGACAGGTTGAACACTGAAGCTTTCTTT

v_gene: TRBV2
abundance: -
j_gene: TRBJ1-2
d_gene: -
CDR3aa: CASSVAGIYGYTF
CDR3nt: TGTGCCAGCAGTGTGGCAGGAATCTATGGCTACACCTTC

v_gene: TRBV30
abundance: -
j_gene: TRBJ1-1
d_gene: -
CDR3aa: CAWSYQGITEAFF
CDR3nt: TGTGCCTGGAGTTATCAGGGGATCACTGAAGCTTTCTTT

v_gene: TRBV21-1
abundance: -
j_gene: TRBJ1-5
d_gene: -
CDR3aa: CASSKDRRVGSNQPQHF
CDR3nt: TGTGCCAGCAGCAAAGATCGCAGGGTCGGGTCCAATCAGCCCCAGCATTTT

v_gene: TRBV10-1
abundance: -
j_gene: TRBJ2-2
d_gene: -
CDR3aa: CASSEDITTGELFF
CDR3nt: TGCGCCAGCAGTGAAGACATAACGACCGGGGAGCTGTTTTTT

v_gene: TRBV4-1
abundance: -
j_gene: TRBJ2-5
d_gene: -
CDR3aa: CASSHSLGAGVPQYF
CDR3nt: TGCGCCAGCAGCCATAGCTTGGGGGCCGGGGTTCCCCAGTACTTC

v_gene: TRBV29-1
abundance: -
j_gene: TRBJ1-4
d_gene: -
CDR3aa: CSVEGPGFGEKLFF
CDR3nt: TGCAGCGTTGAAGGGCCCGGGTTCGGGGAAAAACTGTTTTTT

v_gene: TRBV3-1/TRBV3-2
abundance: -
j_gene: TRBJ1-2
d_gene: -
CDR3aa: CASSPRGIGYTF
CDR3nt: TGTGCCAGCAGCCCCAGGGGTATTGGCTACACCTTC

v_gene: TRBV11-2
abundance: once
j_gene: TRBJ2-5
d_gene: -
CDR3aa: CASSLVGGDGTQYF
CDR3nt: TGTGCCAGCAGCTTAGTCGGGGGTGATGGGACCCAGTACTTC

v_gene: TRBV3-1/TRBV3-2
abundance: once
j_gene: TRBJ2-1
d_gene: -
CDR3aa: CASSQDARPNNEQFF
CDR3nt: TGTGCCAGCAGCCAAGATGCTAGGCCCAACAATGAGCAGTTCTTC

v_gene: TRBV15
abundance: -
j_gene: TRBJ2-2
d_gene: TRBD1
CDR3aa: CATSRDRVVTGELFF
CDR3nt: TGTGCCACCAGCAGGGACAGGGTAGTTACCGGGGAGCTGTTTTTT

v_gene: TRBV5-6
abundance: -
j_gene: TRBJ2-5
d_gene: -
CDR3aa: CASSPGGSPSRTQYF
CDR3nt: TGTGCCAGCAGCCCGGGTGGTTCGCCCTCACGGACCCAGTACTTC

v_gene: TRBV5-1
abundance: -
j_gene: TRBJ2-5
d_gene: -
CDR3aa: CASSLEEGLQETQYF
CDR3nt: TGCGCCAGCAGCTTGGAAGAGGGCCTCCAAGAGACCCAGTACTTC

v_gene: TRBV3-1/TRBV3-2
abundance: -
j_gene: TRBJ1-6
d_gene: -
CDR3aa: CASSQMMRGGISPLHF
CDR3nt: TGTGCCAGCAGCCAGATGATGAGGGGGGGAATTTCACCCCTCCACTTT

v_gene: TRBV6-1
abundance: -
j_gene: TRBJ1-4
d_gene: -
CDR3aa: CASSDSRSGVEKLFF
CDR3nt: TGTGCCAGCAGTGATTCCAGGTCGGGGGTTGAAAAACTGTTTTTT

v_gene: TRBV3-1/TRBV3-2
abundance: -
j_gene: TRBJ2-5
d_gene: TRBD2
CDR3aa: CASSLAGGAEETQYF
CDR3nt: TGTGCCAGCAGCCTAGCGGGGGGCGCTGAAGAGACCCAGTACTTC

v_gene: TRBV20-1
abundance: once
j_gene: TRBJ2-1
d_gene: TRBD2
CDR3aa: CSASRRGGLNEQFF
CDR3nt: TGCAGTGCTAGTCGGCGGGGGGGCCTCAATGAGCAGTTCTTC

v_gene: TRBV19
abundance: -
j_gene: TRBJ1-5
d_gene: TRBD1
CDR3aa: CASSIVGQVYIQHF
CDR3nt: TGTGCCAGTAGTATAGTTGGACAGGTGTATATACAGCATTTT

v_gene: TRBV5-1
abundance: -
j_gene: TRBJ2-3
d_gene: -
CDR3aa: CASSLGGRHSTDTQYF
CDR3nt: TGCGCCAGCAGCTTGGGGGGGCGTCATAGCACAGATACGCAGTATTTT

v_gene: TRBV5-1
abundance: once
j_gene: TRBJ2-2
d_gene: TRBD1
CDR3aa: CASSSTGGRGTGELFF
CDR3nt: TGCGCCAGCAGCTCCACAGGGGGCCGTGGCACCGGGGAGCTGTTTTTT

v_gene: TRBV5-1
abundance: few
j_gene: TRBJ1-5
d_gene: TRBD1
CDR3aa: CASSLETGGGQPQHF
CDR3nt: TGCGCCAGCAGCTTGGAGACAGGGGGCGGGCAGCCCCAGCATTTT

v_gene: TRBV28
abundance: -
j_gene: TRBJ2-3
d_gene: TRBD1
CDR3aa: CASSPQGDRGTDTQYF
CDR3nt: TGTGCCAGCAGTCCACAGGGGGACAGGGGCACAGATACGCAGTATTTT

v_gene: TRBV3-1/TRBV3-2
abundance: -
j_gene: TRBJ2-7
d_gene: -
CDR3aa: CASSQEWGDYEQYF
CDR3nt: TGTGCCAGCAGCCAAGAATGGGGGGACTACGAGCAGTACTTC

v_gene: TRBV28
abundance: -
j_gene: TRBJ1-2
d_gene: TRBD1
CDR3aa: CASSNPGGTATRYGYTF
CDR3nt: TGTGCCAGCAGTAACCCGGGAGGGACAGCGACCCGTTATGGCTACACCTTC

v_gene: TRBV7-9
abundance: -
j_gene: TRBJ2-2
d_gene: -
CDR3aa: CASSLGLVATGELFF
CDR3nt: TGTGCCAGCAGCTTAGGGCTAGTCGCCACCGGGGAGCTGTTTTTT

v_gene: TRBV7-2
abundance: -
j_gene: TRBJ1-5
d_gene: TRBD1
CDR3aa: CASSKTDRGQPQHF
CDR3nt: TGTGCCAGCAGCAAGACGGACAGGGGTCAGCCCCAGCATTTT

v_gene: TRBV29-1
abundance: medium-sized
j_gene: TRBJ2-5
d_gene: TRBD2
CDR3aa: CSVGGPGGGETQYF
CDR3nt: TGCAGCGTTGGGGGACCGGGGGGGGGAGAGACCCAGTACTTC

v_gene: TRBV4-1
abundance: -
j_gene: TRBJ2-1
d_gene: TRBD1
CDR3aa: CASSQDPDRGTYNEQFF
CDR3nt: TGCGCCAGCAGCCAAGATCCGGACAGGGGAACCTACAATGAGCAGTTCTTC

v_gene: TRBV6-5
abundance: -
j_gene: TRBJ1-2
d_gene: -
CDR3aa: CASSFYGYTF
CDR3nt: TGTGCCAGCAGCTTCTATGGCTACACCTTC

v_gene: TRBV5-6
abundance: -
j_gene: TRBJ2-1
d_gene: -
CDR3aa: CASSRGASYNEQFF
CDR3nt: TGTGCCAGCAGCCGCGGGGCGTCCTACAATGAGCAGTTCTTC

v_gene: TRBV4-1
abundance: -
j_gene: TRBJ1-5
d_gene: -
CDR3aa: CASSQGAFPGQPQHF
CDR3nt: TGCGCCAGCAGCCAAGGAGCCTTCCCGGGTCAGCCCCAGCATTTT

v_gene: TRBV7-9
abundance: -
j_gene: TRBJ1-1
d_gene: -
CDR3aa: CASSQVVGRVNTEAFF
CDR3nt: TGTGCCAGCAGCCAAGTTGTGGGCAGGGTGAACACTGAAGCTTTCTTT

v_gene: TRBV3-1/TRBV3-2
abundance: -
j_gene: TRBJ2-3
d_gene: TRBD2
CDR3aa: CASSLARGSDTQYF
CDR3nt: TGTGCCAGCAGTCTCGCGCGGGGGTCAGATACGCAGTATTTT